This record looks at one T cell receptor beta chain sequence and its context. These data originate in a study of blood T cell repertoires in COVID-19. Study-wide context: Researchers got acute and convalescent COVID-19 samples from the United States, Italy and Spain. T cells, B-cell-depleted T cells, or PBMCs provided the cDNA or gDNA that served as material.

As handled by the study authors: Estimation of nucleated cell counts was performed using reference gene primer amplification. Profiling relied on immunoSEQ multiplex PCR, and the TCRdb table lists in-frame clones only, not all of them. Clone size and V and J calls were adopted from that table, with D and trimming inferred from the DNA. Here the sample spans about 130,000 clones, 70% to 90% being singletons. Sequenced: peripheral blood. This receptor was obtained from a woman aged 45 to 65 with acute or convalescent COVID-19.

CDR3 residues: CASSLGAGPGQPQHF. CDR3 in DNA: TGTGCCAGCAGCTTAGGGGCGGGCCCGGGTCAGCCCCAGCATTTT. V usage is TRBV11-2 and J usage is TRBJ1-5; D is undetermined. CDR1 and CDR2 from the germline V gene are SGHAT and FQNNGV. Trimming left V 1 base short and J 6 bases short, with 13 bases between. The CDR3 loop spans 15 amino acids. Supplemented by reference TRBV11-2 and TRBJ1-5, the full variable domain reads EAGVAQSPRYKIIEKRQSVAFWCNPISGHATLYWYQQILGQGPKLLIQFQNNGVVDDSQLPKDRFSAERLKGVDSTLKIQPAKLEDSAVYLCASSLGAGPGQPQHFGDGTRLSIL.